Below are 9 T cell receptor beta chains sequenced from a single sample in a study of cytomegalovirus exposure and HLA in healthy donors. A multiplex PCR was run with 60 Vbeta primers and 13 Jbeta primers. The assay was immunoSEQ multiplex PCR, and TCRdb's table has in-frame clones only and misses some. The table has around 190,000 clones, about 80% seen once. Sequenced sample: PBMCs. The receptors here all came from a middle-aged woman in good health and CMV-seronegative.

The table lists this clone with a count of one. V is TRBV7-9 and J is TRBJ1-1, with TRBD1 identical over 9 bases. V was pared by 2 bases and J by 4 bases, with 5 bases of the junction left unmatched. Germline lookup yields CDR1 SEHNR and CDR2 FQNEAQ (reference sequence). The CDR3 has 15 amino acids. CDR3 residues: CASSLPQGAVTEAFF. CDR3 DNA: TGTGCCAGCAGCTTACCACAGGGGGCCGTCACTGAAGCTTTCTTT. Together with reference TRBV7-9 and TRBJ1-1, the CDR3 gives the full variable domain: DTGVSQNPRHKITKRGQNVTFRCDPISEHNRLYWYRQTLGQGPEFLTYFQNEAQLEKSRLLSDRFSAERPKGSFSTLEIQRTEQGDSAMYLCASSLPQGAVTEAFFGQGTRLTVV.

V usage is TRBV18 and J usage is TRBJ2-3; D may be TRBD2 (6 bases). Trimming cost V 1 base and J 0 bases, with 17 bases left between them. Germline V gene data show CDR1 as KGHSH and CDR2 as LQKENI. CDR3 size: 18 residues. Written as DNA, the CDR3 is TGTGCCAGCTCACCACTACCTATGGAGCGGGCTAGCACAGATACGCAGTATTTT. Encoded protein: CASSPLPMERASTDTQYF.

The V call is TRBV6-5, the J call TRBJ2-3; 7 nucleotides align to TRBD1. Unmatched junction bases numbered 1, after V lost 2 bases and J lost 2 bases. The germline V gene has CDR1 MNHEY and CDR2 SVGAGI. CDR3 size: 14 residues. The CDR3: CASSYQGDTDTQYF. In DNA, the CDR3 is TGTGCCAGCAGTTACCAGGGGGACACAGATACGCAGTATTTT.

This rearrangement joins TRBV29-1 to TRBJ1-2; tentative D call: TRBD1 (5 bases). Germline CDR1 is SQVTM and CDR2 is ANQGSEA. The CDR3 sequence is 14 residues long. V was clipped by 7 bases and J by 2 bases, with 17 bases between them. The CDR3 sequence is CSALEGLTNYGYTF. The CDR3 nucleotides read TGCAGCGCCCTGGAGGGACTTACCAACTATGGCTACACCTTC.

The V call is TRBV11-3, the J call TRBJ2-1; a possible D gene is TRBD1 (5 bases). CDR1 SGHNT and CDR2 YENEEA come from the germline V gene. The CDR3 runs to 16 residues. V was clipped by 5 bases and J by 8 bases, with 22 bases between them. DNA for the CDR3: TGTGCCAGCAGCCCAGCTGGCGACCAAAGGGGCTATGAGCAGTTCTTC. Its translation: CASSPAGDQRGYEQFF. Full variable domain (outside the CDR3, taken from reference TRBV11-3 and TRBJ2-1): EAGVVQSPRYKIIEKKQPVAFWCNPISGHNTLYWYLQNLGQGPELLIRYENEEAVDDSQLPKDRFSAERLKGVDSTLKIQPAELGDSAVYLCASSPAGDQRGYEQFFGPGTRLTVL.

This clone was seen a single time. The chain combines TRBV5-4 with TRBJ2-7; weak D call: TRBD1 (6 bases). Per the germline V gene, CDR1 is SGHNT and CDR2 is YYREEE (reference sequence). The length of the CDR3 is 13 residues. Trimming took off 0 bases at V and 3 bases at J, with 7 bases between the two ends. The CDR3 loop is CASSLVDSYEQYF. For the CDR3, the DNA is TGTGCCAGCAGCTTGGTGGACAGCTACGAGCAGTACTTC.

This clone was detected a few times. This rearrangement joins TRBV5-1 to TRBJ1-2; 7 bases align to TRBD1. This CDR3 is 15 amino acids long. CDR1 and CDR2 (germline): SGHRS, YFSETQ. Losses at the gene ends were 4 bases for V and 1 base for J; bases not matched to a gene: 7. CDR3 in amino acids: CASSPGQLNNYGYTF. The CDR3, as DNA: TGCGCCAGCAGCCCGGGACAGCTCAATAACTATGGCTACACCTTC. Filled out from reference TRBV5-1 and TRBJ1-2, the complete variable domain reads KAGVTQTPRYLIKTRGQQVTLSCSPISGHRSVSWYQQTPGQGLQFLFEYFSETQRNKGNFPGRFSGRQFSNSRSEMNVSTLELGDSALYLCASSPGQLNNYGYTFGSGTRLTVV.

This clone was found a few times. The CDR3 protein is CASSQVTSENEQFF. The CDR3 bases are TGTGCCAGCAGCCAAGTTACTTCCGAAAATGAGCAGTTCTTC. This sequence joins TRBV4-2 and TRBJ2-1; no clear D. The germline V and J ends were trimmed by 1 base and 7 bases, with 11 bases remaining between them. The germline V gene has CDR1 LGHNA and CDR2 YNFKEQ. This CDR3 region has 14 residues.

This clone was counted between two and nine times. J is TRBJ1-2 and V is TRBV5-6, with 8 bases aligning to TRBD1. The ends lost 3 bases at V and 3 bases at J; junction bases unmatched: 1. The germline V gene encodes CDR1 SGHDT and CDR2 YYEEEE. CDR3 length: 13 residues. In DNA form, the CDR3 reads TGTGCCAGCAGCTCGGGACAGGACTATGGCTACACCTTC. Its protein is CASSSGQDYGYTF.